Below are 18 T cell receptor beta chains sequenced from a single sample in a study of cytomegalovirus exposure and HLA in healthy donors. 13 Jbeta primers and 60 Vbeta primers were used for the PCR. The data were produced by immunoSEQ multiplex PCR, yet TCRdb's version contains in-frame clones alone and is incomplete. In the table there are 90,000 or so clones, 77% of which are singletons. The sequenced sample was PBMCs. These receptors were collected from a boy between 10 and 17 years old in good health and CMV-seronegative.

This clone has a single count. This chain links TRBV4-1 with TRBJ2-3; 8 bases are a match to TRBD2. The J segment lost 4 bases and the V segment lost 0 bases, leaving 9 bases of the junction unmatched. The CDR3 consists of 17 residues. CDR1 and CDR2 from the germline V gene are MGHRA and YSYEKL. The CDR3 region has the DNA TGCGCCAGCAGCCAAGATTTCGGGACTAGTTTTTCAGATACGCAGTATTTT. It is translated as CASSQDFGTSFSDTQYF.

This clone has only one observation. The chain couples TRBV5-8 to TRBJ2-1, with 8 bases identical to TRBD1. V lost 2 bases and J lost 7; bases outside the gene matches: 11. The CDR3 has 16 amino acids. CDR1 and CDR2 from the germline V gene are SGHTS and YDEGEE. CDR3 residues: CASSFPGQGRRNEQFF. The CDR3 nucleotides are TGTGCCAGCAGCTTTCCCGGACAGGGCCGACGGAATGAGCAGTTCTTC.

CDR3 DNA sequence: TGTGCCAGCAGTCACCTAGCGGGAGGAAGGAATGAGCAGTTCTTC. This translates into CASSHLAGGRNEQFF. The chain is built from TRBV7-8 and TRBJ2-1; TRBD2 agrees at 11 bases. This CDR3 comprises 15 residues. CDR1 and CDR2 from the germline V gene are SGHVS and FQNEAQ. V dropped 6 bases and J dropped 7; count of bases not matched to a gene: 8. Supplemented by reference TRBV7-8 and TRBJ2-1, the full variable domain reads GAGVSQSPRYKVAKRGQDVALRCDPISGHVSLFWYQQALGQGPEFLTYFQNEAQLDKSGLPSDRFFAERPEGSVSTLKIQRTQQEDSAVYLCASSHLAGGRNEQFFGPGTRLTVL.

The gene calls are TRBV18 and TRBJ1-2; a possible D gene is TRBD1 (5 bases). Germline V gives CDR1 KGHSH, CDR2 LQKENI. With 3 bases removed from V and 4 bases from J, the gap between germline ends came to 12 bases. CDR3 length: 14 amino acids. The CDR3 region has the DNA TGTGCCAGCTCACCGACCGGGACTGTCTATGGCTACACCTTC. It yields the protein CASSPTGTVYGYTF.

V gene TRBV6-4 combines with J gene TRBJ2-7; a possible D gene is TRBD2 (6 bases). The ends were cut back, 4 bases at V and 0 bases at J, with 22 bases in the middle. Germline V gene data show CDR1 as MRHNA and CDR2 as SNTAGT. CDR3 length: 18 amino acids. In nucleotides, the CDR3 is TGTGCCAGCAGTGTGCCCCCCCTGCGCGGGGATGGCTCCTACGAGCAGTACTTC. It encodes CASSVPPLRGDGSYEQYF.

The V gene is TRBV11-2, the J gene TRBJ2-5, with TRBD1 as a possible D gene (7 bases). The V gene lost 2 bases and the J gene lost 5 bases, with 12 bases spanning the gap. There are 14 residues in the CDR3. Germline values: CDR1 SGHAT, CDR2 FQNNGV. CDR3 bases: TGTGCCAGCAGCTTACAGACAGGGAGGGAGACCCAGTACTTC. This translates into CASSLQTGRETQYF.

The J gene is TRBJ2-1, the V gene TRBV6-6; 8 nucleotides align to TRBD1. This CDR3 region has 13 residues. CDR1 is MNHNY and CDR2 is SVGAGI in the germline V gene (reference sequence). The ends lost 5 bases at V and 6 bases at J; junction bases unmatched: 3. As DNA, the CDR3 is TGTGCCAGCAGTGGGACAGGAGGCAATGAGCAGTTCTTC. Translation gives CASSGTGGNEQFF.

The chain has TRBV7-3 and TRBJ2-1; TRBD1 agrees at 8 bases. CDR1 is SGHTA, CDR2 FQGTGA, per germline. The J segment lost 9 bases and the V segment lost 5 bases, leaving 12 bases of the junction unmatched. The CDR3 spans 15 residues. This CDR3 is CASSLDRALHGEQFF. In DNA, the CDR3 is TGTGCCAGCAGCCTGGACAGGGCTCTACATGGTGAGCAGTTCTTC.

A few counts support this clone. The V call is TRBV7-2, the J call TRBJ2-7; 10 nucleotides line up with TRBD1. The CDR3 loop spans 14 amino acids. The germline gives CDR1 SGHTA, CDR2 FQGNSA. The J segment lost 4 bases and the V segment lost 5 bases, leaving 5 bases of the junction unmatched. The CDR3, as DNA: TGTGCCAGCAGCCGGGACAGGGGTCGTTACGAGCAGTACTTC. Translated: CASSRDRGRYEQYF.

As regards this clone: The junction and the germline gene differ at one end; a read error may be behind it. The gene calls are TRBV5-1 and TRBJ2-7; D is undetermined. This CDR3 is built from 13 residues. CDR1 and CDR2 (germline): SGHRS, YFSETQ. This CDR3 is CASSSLETYGQYF. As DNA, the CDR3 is TGCGCCAGCAGTTCACTTGAGACTTACGGGCAGTACTTC. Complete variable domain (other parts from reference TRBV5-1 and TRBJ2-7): KAGVTQTPRYLIKTRGQQVTLSCSPISGHRSVSWYQQTPGQGLQFLFEYFSETQRNKGNFPGRFSGRQFSNSRSEMNVSTLELGDSALYLCASSSLETYGQYFGPGTRLTVT.

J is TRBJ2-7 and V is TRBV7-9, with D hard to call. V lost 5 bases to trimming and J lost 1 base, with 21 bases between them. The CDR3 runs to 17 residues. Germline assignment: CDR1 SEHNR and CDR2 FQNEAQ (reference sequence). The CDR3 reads CASSPEVVGILSYEQYF. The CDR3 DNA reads TGTGCCAGCAGCCCCGAGGTCGTCGGCATACTTTCCTACGAGCAGTACTTC.

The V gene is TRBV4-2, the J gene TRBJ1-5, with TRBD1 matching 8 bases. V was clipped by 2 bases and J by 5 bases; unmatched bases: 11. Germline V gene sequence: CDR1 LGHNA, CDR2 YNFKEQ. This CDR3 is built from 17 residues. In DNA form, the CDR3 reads TGTGCCAGCAGCCAACAAACCGGGACAGGTCTCGATCAGCCCCAGCATTTT. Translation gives CASSQQTGTGLDQPQHF.

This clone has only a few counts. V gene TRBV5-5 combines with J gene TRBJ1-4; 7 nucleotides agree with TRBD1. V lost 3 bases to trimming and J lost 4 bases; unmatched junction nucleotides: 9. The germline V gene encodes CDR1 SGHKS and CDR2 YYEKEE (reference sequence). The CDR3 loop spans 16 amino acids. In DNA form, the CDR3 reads TGTGCCAGCAGCTACCGACAGACAGGGCTTAATGAAAAACTGTTTTTT. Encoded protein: CASSYRQTGLNEKLFF.

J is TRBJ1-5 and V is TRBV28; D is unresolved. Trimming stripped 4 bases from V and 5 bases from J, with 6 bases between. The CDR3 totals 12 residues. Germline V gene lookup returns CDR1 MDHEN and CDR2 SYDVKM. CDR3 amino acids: CASSSGYQPQHF. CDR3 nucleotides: TGTGCCAGCAGTTCCGGGTATCAGCCCCAGCATTTT.

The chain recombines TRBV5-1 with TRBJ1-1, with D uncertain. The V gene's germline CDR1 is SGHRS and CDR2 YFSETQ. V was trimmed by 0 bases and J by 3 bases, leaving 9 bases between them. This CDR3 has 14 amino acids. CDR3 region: CASSLAGVDTEAFF. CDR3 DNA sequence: TGCGCCAGCAGCTTGGCCGGGGTAGACACTGAAGCTTTCTTT.

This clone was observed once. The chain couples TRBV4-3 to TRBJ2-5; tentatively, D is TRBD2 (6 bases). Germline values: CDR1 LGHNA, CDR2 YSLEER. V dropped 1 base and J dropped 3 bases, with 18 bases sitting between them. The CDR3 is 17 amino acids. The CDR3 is CASSQGSSGVGEETQYF. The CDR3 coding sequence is TGCGCCAGCAGCCAAGGATCGTCGGGGGTCGGCGAAGAGACCCAGTACTTC.

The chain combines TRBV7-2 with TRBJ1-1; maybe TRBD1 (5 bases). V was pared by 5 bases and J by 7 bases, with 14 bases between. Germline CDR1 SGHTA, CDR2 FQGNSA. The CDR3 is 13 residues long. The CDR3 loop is CASSISGQGEAFF. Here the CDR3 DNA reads TGTGCCAGCAGCATTAGCGGGCAGGGTGAAGCTTTCTTT. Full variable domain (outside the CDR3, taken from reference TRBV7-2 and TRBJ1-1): GAGVSQSPSNKVTEKGKDVELRCDPISGHTALYWYRQSLGQGLEFLIYFQGNSAPDKSGLPSDRFSAERTGGSVSTLTIQRTQQEDSAVYLCASSISGQGEAFFGQGTRLTVV.

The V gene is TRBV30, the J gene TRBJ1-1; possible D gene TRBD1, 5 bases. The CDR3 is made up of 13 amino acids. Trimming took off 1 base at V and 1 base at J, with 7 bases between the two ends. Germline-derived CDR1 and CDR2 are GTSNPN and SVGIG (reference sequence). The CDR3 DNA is TGTGCCTGGAGTGGACAGCCGAACACTGAAGCTTTCTTT. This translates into CAWSGQPNTEAFF.